The entry below gives a single T cell receptor (beta chain) sequence along with its context. What this receptor recognizes is not known. Base qualities are not provided; no much larger clone lies one nucleotide away. Library construction relied on the immunoSEQ multiplex PCR assay. The source is immuneACCESS, and TCRdb retained only in-frame sequences with V and J called. Part of the clones is not carried over; for the studies checked, unresolved V genes explain less than half of this, and the remainder is unexplained. The sample includes 150,000 or so clones, with 90% to 95% observed a single time. Jointly, the top ten make up approximately 5.7% of the sample. Its CDR3 holds 15 amino acids, cysteine through phenylalanine. The only DNA kept is the CDR3, 45 bases in frame from the first base. The junction carries 13 bases between V and J, which are trimmed by 3 bases and 6 bases respectively. The germline V gene (reference sequence) sets CDR1 to SGHNT and CDR2 to YYREEE.

This sample is drawn from a study of control samples from healthy donors and cancer patients (TCRdb year 2020). Sequencing used blood. This receptor was identified in a middle-aged man in good health. The chain was built from TRBV5-4 and TRBJ1-6, with the D gene uncertain. The CDR3 reads CASSSSGMFNSPLHF. The sequenced DNA is TGTGCCAGCAGCTCCTCCGGGATGTTTAATTCACCCCTCCACTTT.